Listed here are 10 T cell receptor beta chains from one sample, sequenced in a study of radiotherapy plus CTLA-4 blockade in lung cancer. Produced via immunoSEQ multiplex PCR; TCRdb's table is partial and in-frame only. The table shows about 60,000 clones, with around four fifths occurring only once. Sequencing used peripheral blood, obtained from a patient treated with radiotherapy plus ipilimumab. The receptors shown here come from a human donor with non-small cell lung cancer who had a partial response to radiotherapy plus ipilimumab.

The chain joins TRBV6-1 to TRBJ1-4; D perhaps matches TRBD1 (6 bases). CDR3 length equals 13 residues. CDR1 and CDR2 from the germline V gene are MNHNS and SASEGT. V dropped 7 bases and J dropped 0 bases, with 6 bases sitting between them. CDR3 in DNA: TGTGCCAGCACAGGGGCAACTAATGAAAAACTGTTTTTT. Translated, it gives CASTGATNEKLFF.

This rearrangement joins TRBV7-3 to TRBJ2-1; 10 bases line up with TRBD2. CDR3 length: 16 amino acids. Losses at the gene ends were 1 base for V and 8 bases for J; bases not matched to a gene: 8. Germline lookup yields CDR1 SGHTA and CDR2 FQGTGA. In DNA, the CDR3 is TGTGCCAGCAGCTTAAGGACTAGCGGTGTTTGGGATGAGCAGTTCTTC. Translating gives CASSLRTSGVWDEQFF.

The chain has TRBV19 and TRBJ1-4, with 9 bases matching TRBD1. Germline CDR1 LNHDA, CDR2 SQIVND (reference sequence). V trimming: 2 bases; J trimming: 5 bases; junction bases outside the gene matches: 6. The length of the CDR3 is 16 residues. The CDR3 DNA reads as TGTGCCAGTAGTATAACCCGGGACAGGGCGAATGAAAAACTGTTTTTT. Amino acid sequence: CASSITRDRANEKLFF.

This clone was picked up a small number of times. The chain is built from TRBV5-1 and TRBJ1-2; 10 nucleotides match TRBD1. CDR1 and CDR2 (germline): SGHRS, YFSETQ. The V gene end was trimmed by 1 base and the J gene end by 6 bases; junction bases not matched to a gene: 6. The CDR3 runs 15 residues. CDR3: CASSLLGQGIDGYTF. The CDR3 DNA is TGCGCCAGCAGCTTGTTGGGACAGGGGATTGATGGCTACACCTTC.

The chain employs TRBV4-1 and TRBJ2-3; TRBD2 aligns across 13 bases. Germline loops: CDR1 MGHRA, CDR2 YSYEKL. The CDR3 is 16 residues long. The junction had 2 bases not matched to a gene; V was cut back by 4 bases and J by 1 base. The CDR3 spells CASSPGLAGGTDTQYF. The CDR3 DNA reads TGCGCCAGCAGCCCCGGACTAGCGGGGGGCACAGATACGCAGTATTTT.

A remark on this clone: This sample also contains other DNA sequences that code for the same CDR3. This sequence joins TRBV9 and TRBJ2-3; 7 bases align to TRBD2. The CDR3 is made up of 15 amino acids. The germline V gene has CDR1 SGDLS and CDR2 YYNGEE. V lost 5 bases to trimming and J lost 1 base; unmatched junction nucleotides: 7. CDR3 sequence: CASSSAGGGTDTQYF. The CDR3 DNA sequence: TGTGCCAGCAGTTCCGCTGGGGGGGGCACAGATACGCAGTATTTT.

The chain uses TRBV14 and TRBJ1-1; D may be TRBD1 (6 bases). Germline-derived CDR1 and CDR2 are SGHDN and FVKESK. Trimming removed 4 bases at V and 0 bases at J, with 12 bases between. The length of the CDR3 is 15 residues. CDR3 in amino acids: CASSLYGQLNTEAFF. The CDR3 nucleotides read TGTGCCAGCAGCCTTTACGGACAGTTGAACACTGAAGCTTTCTTT.

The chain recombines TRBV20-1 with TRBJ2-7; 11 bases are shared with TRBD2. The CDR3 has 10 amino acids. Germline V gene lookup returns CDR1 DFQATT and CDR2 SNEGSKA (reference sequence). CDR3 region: CSASGLAGRV. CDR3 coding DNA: TGCAGTGCCAGCGGACTAGCGGGTAGAGTC.

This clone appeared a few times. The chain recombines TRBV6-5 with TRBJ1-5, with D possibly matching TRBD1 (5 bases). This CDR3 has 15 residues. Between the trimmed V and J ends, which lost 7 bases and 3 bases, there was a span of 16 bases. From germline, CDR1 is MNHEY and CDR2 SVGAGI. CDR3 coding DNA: TGTGCCAGCATTCTGACAGACGAATTCAATCAGCCCCAGCATTTT. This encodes CASILTDEFNQPQHF.

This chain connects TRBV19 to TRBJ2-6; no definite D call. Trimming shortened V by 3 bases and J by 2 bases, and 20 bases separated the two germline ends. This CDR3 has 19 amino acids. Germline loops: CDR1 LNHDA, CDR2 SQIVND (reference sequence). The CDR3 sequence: CASSIYQQFPLPGANVLTF. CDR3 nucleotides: TGTGCCAGTAGTATCTACCAACAGTTTCCGTTACCTGGGGCCAACGTCCTGACTTTC.